A single T cell receptor (beta chain) is shown here with its context. The record originates from a study of blood T cell repertoires in COVID-19. Study details: Samples came from the United States, Italy and Spain, spanning acute and convalescent COVID-19. PBMCs, B-cell-depleted T cells, or T cells provided the cDNA or gDNA that made up the material.

Symptom resolution, clearance, or two negative PCRs marked the recovered donors of Cohort 3. Trimming cost V 6 bases and J 4 bases, with 13 bases left between them. Per germline, CDR1 KGHSH and CDR2 LQKENI. This CDR3 is built from 15 residues. In the original processing: Estimation of nucleated cell counts relied on the amplification of reference gene primers. Measured with immunoSEQ multiplex PCR; TCRdb has only the in-frame clones, and not every one. V and J calls and clone size come straight from that table; D and trimming were deduced from the DNA. Of 250,000 to 300,000 clones in the sample, around 90% were seen once.

The sequence was collected from a woman aged 30 to 39 who had recovered from COVID-19. Sequenced input: PBMCs or T cells enriched from blood (not recorded which). This chain links TRBV18 with TRBJ1-6, with D possibly TRBD1 on 6 matching bases. The DNA of the CDR3 is TGTGCCAGCTCCCCGGGAGGGGGATATAATTCACCCCTCCACTTT. Its protein product is CASSPGGGYNSPLHF.